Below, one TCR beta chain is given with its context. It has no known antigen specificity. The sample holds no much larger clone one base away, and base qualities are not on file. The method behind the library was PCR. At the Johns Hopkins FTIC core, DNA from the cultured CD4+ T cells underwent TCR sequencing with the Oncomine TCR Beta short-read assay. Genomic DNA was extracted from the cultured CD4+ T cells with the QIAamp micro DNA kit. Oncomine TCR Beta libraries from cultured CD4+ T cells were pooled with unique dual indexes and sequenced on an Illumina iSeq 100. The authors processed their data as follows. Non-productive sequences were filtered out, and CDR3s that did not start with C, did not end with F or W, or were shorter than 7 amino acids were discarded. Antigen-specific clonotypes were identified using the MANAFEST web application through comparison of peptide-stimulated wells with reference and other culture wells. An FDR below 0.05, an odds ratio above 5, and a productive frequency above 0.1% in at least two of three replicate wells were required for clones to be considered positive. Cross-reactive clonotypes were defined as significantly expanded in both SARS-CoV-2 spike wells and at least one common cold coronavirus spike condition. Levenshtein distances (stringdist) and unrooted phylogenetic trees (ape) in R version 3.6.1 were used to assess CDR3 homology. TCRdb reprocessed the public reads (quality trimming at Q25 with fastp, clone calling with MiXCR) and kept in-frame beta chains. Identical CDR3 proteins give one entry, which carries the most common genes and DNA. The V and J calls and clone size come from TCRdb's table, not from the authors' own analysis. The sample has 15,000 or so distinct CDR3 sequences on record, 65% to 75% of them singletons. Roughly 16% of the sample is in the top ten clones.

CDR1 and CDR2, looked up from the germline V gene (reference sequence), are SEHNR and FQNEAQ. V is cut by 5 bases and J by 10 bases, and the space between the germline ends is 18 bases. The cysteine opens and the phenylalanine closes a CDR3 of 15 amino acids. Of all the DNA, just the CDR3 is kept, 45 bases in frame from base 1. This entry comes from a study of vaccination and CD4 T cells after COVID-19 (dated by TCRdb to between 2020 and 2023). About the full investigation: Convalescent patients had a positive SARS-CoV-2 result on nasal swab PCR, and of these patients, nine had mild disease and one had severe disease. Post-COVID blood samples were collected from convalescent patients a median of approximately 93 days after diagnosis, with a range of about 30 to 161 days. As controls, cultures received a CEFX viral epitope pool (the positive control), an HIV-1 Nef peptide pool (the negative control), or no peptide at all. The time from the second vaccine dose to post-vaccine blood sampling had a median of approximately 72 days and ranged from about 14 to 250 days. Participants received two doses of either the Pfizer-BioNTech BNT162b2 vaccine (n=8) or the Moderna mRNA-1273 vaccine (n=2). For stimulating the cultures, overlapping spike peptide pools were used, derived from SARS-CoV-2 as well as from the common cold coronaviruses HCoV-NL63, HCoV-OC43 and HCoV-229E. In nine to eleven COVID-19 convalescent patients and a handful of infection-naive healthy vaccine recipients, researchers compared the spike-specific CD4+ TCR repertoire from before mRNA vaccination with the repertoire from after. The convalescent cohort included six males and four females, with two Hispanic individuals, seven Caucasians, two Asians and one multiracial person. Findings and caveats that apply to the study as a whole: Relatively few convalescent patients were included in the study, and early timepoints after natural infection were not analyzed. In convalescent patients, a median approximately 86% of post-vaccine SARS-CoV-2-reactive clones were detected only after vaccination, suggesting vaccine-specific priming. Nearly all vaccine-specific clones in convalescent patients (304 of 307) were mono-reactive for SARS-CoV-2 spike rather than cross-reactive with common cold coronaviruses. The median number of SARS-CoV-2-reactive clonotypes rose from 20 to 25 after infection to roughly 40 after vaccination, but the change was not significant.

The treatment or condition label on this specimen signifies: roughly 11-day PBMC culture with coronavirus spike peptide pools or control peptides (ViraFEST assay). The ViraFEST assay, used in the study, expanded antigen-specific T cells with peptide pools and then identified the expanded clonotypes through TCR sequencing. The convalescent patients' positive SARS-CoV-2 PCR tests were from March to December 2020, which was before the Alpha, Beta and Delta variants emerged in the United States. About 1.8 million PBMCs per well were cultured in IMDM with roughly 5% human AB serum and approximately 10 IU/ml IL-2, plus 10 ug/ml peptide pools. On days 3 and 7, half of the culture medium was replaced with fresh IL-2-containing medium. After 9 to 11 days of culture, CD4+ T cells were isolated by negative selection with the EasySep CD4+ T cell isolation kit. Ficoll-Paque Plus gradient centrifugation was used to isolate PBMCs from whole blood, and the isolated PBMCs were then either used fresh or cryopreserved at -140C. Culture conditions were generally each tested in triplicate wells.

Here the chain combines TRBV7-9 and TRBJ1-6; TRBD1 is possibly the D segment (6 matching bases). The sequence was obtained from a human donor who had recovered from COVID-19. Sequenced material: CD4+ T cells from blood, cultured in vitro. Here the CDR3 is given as CASSPIGRGNSPLHF. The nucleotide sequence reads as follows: TGTGCCAGCAGCCCCATCGGCAGGGGCAACTCACCCCTCCACTTT.